The present TCR beta chain was sequenced within a study of T-cell memory formation after mild COVID-19. The TCR alpha and TCR beta cDNA libraries, bearing sample barcodes and UMIs, were generated by 5'RACE using constant-segment primers. TCRdb processed the 5' RACE reads anew with MiXCR; each CDR3 protein has one entry. The data contain about 100,000 distinct CDR3 sequences, 11% of them singletons. This TCR was sampled from a man in his late teens or twenties who had mild COVID-19 (a few samples of this study predate the infection). Cell type and time point are not known. The sample comprised PBMCs or a T cell subset sorted from them (not recorded which).

The CDR3 here is CASSLELSGNTIYF. In DNA form, the CDR3 reads TGTGCCAGCAGCTTGGAGCTGAGTGGAAACACCATATATTTT. The chain combines TRBV5-4 with TRBJ1-3; D remains unclear. The germline V and J ends were trimmed by 0 bases and 3 bases, with 7 bases remaining between them. Germline assignment: CDR1 SGHNT and CDR2 YYREEE (reference sequence). This CDR3 contains 14 residues.